Each of the 16 T cell receptor beta chains below was sequenced from the same sample in a study of blood T cell repertoires in COVID-19. Clones were read by immunoSEQ multiplex PCR, and TCRdb kept only the in-frame ones, dropping some. The sample holds 250,000 to 400,000 clones, about 87% seen once. The source material was peripheral blood. The receptor source for this set is a woman in her thirties with COVID-19, enrolled during active disease.

The chain couples TRBV3-1 (or the pseudogene TRBV3-2) to TRBJ2-2; D may be TRBD1 (5 bases). The CDR3 is 15 amino acids. The V and J ends lost 4 bases and 7 bases respectively, with 16 bases between them. CDR1 and CDR2 (germline): LGHDT, YNNKEL (reference sequence). CDR3 coding DNA: TGTGCCAGCAGCCGAAGGGATAGGGGCAACGGGGAGCTGTTTTTT. Encoded protein: CASSRRDRGNGELFF.

The chain has TRBV6-2 or TRBV6-3 and TRBJ1-2; D is perhaps TRBD1 (5 bases). The germline CDR1 and CDR2 sequences are MNHEY and SVGEGT. The V end lost 0 bases, the J end lost 2 bases, and 10 bases lay between the germline ends. CDR3 length equals 15 residues. The chain's CDR3 is CASSYSTGPNYGYTF. CDR3 DNA: TGTGCCAGCAGTTACTCAACAGGCCCCAACTATGGCTACACCTTC.

The CDR3 nucleotides are TGTGCCAGCAGCTTACAGGGTTACAATGAGCAGTTCTTC. The encoded protein is CASSLQGYNEQFF. This chain links TRBV7-3 with TRBJ2-1; tentative D call: TRBD1 (5 bases). This CDR3 comprises 13 residues. V was cut by 2 bases and J by 4 bases, with 6 bases left in between. Germline CDR1 is SGHTA and CDR2 is FQGTGA. Based on the CDR3 plus reference TRBV7-3 and TRBJ2-1, the full variable domain is GAGVSQTPSNKVTEKGKYVELRCDPISGHTALYWYRQSLGQGPEFLIYFQGTGAADDSGLPNDRFFAVRPEGSVSTLKIQRTERGDSAVYLCASSLQGYNEQFFGPGTRLTVL.

V and J are TRBV1 and TRBJ1-1; the table's D call TRBD1 went unverified against the DNA. TRBV1 is a documented pseudogene. The CDR3 consists of 15 residues. Here the CDR3 DNA reads TGCACCAGCAGCCCCAGCAGGGCGAAGAGGACTGAAGCTTTCTTT. This translates into CTSSPSRAKRTEAFF.

A single count supports this clone. The chain couples TRBV18 to TRBJ2-2; possible D gene TRBD2, 6 bases. V lost 1 base to trimming and J lost 1 base, with 10 bases between them. Germline CDR1 reads KGHSH; CDR2 reads LQKENI. This CDR3 region has 16 residues. DNA of the CDR3: TGTGCCAGCTCACCACTAAAGGGAGGGAACACCGGGGAGCTGTTTTTT. Translated: CASSPLKGGNTGELFF.

This rearrangement joins TRBV7-2 to TRBJ2-7; 11 bases are a match to TRBD1. This CDR3 region has 14 residues. Losses at the gene ends were 1 base for V and 5 bases for J; bases not matched to a gene: 1. Germline V gene lookup returns CDR1 SGHTA and CDR2 FQGNSA. The CDR3 protein is CASSLGGQGDEQYF. The CDR3 DNA sequence: TGTGCCAGCAGCTTAGGGGGACAGGGGGACGAGCAGTACTTC.

The chain combines TRBV27 with TRBJ2-2, with 10 nucleotides matching TRBD2. The CDR3 extends over 16 amino acids. V dropped 3 bases and J dropped 1; count of bases not matched to a gene: 2. Per the germline V gene, CDR1 is MNHEY and CDR2 is SMNVEV (reference sequence). The CDR3 region is CASSLSSGGNTGELFF. In nucleotides, the CDR3 is TGTGCCAGCAGTTTGTCTAGCGGGGGGAACACCGGGGAGCTGTTTTTT.

The CDR3 DNA is TGTGCCAGCACCTTTGGGGGCCTCGCTAACTATGGCTACACCTTC. Its translation is CASTFGGLANYGYTF. The gene calls are TRBV6-5 and TRBJ1-2; weak D call: TRBD1 (6 bases). Trimming took 7 bases from V and 0 from J, leaving 15 bases between them. Germline V lookup: CDR1 MNHEY, CDR2 SVGAGI. The length of the CDR3 is 15 residues.

The chain couples TRBV5-1 to TRBJ1-1; no clear D. The CDR3 spans 13 residues. V shed 0 bases and J shed 9 bases, with 12 bases lying between them. The germline V gene has CDR1 SGHRS and CDR2 YFSETQ. CDR3 residues: CASSLDQFDQAFF. The CDR3 DNA follows: TGCGCCAGCAGCTTGGACCAGTTTGATCAAGCTTTCTTT. Together with reference TRBV5-1 and TRBJ1-1, the CDR3 gives the full variable domain: KAGVTQTPRYLIKTRGQQVTLSCSPISGHRSVSWYQQTPGQGLQFLFEYFSETQRNKGNFPGRFSGRQFSNSRSEMNVSTLELGDSALYLCASSLDQFDQAFFGQGTRLTVV.

This sequence joins TRBV12-3 or TRBV12-4 and TRBJ2-6; TRBD1 agrees at 7 bases. The CDR3 has 13 amino acids. After removal of 7 bases from V and 4 bases from J, the junction contained 1 base not matched to a gene. CDR3 sequence (DNA): TGTGCCAGCAAACAGGGGGGGGCCAACGTCCTGACTTTC. It translates to CASKQGGANVLTF.

The chain uses TRBV30 and TRBJ1-1; a weak D match, TRBD1 (6 bases). V lost 1 base to trimming and J lost 1 base, with 16 bases between them. This CDR3 is 16 amino acids long. In germline, CDR1 is GTSNPN, CDR2 SVGIG (reference sequence). This CDR3 is CAWSGLSDRQNTEAFF. Written as DNA, the CDR3 is TGTGCCTGGAGTGGATTATCGGACAGACAGAACACTGAAGCTTTCTTT.

The V call is TRBV10-3, the J call TRBJ2-1, with D uncertain. Germline V gene sequence: CDR1 ENHRY, CDR2 SYGVKD. Trimming took off 3 bases at V and 8 bases at J, with 11 bases between the two ends. The length of the CDR3 is 13 residues. The CDR3 DNA is TGTGCCATCAGTGACCCCCCCCGGGATGAGCAGTTCTTC. Translation gives CAISDPPRDEQFF.

V is TRBV5-1 and J is TRBJ1-6; 7 nucleotides align to TRBD1. The CDR3 runs 13 residues. CDR1 SGHRS and CDR2 YFSETQ come from the germline V gene. The V gene end was trimmed by 4 bases and the J gene end by 9 bases; junction bases not matched to a gene: 4. The CDR3 bases are TGCGCCAGCAGCCTAGGGGGCAGTTCACCCCTCCACTTT. The encoded protein is CASSLGGSSPLHF.

This clone was detected only a few times. The chain uses TRBV23-1 and TRBJ2-7; 10 bases are shared with TRBD1. TRBV23-1 has ORF status, its function being uncertain. This CDR3 contains 15 residues. Trimming cost V 2 bases and J 4 bases; bases outside gene matches: 5. The DNA for the CDR3 is TGCGCCAGCAGTCAAGGGGGGACAGGGGCGTACGAGCAGTACGTC. Translated: CASSQGGTGAYEQYV.

CDR3: CASSWGENIQYF. CDR3 in DNA: TGTGCCAGCAGCTGGGGGGAGAACATTCAGTACTTC. The chain links TRBV7-9 to TRBJ2-4; D is perhaps TRBD2 (6 bases). Trimming left V 4 bases short and J 7 bases short, with 8 bases between. The CDR3 is 12 residues long. Germline loops: CDR1 SEHNR, CDR2 FQNEAQ (reference sequence).

The chain carries TRBV6-2 or TRBV6-3 and TRBJ1-5; TRBD1 might be the D (5 bases). The CDR3 length is 14 residues. The germline V gene has CDR1 MNHEY and CDR2 SVGEGT. Between the trimmed V and J ends, which lost 5 bases and 7 bases, there was a span of 15 bases. This CDR3 is CASSAIRNRQPQHF. In DNA, the CDR3 is TGTGCCAGCAGTGCGATACGGAACAGGCAGCCCCAGCATTTT.